The 31 T cell receptor beta chains given below trace back to one sample, sequenced in a study of CD8 T cells in ankylosing spondylitis. MiXCR was run by TCRdb on the 5' RACE reads, yielding one entry per CDR3 protein. The sample holds about 240,000 distinct CDR3 sequences, over 9.5% seen once. The material sequenced was blood, either unsorted or a sorted T cell fraction (not recorded which). The receptors derive from a male donor with ankylosing spondylitis or in good health (not recorded which).

The CDR3 DNA reads as TGTGCCAGCAGTCCCAGGACAATCACAGATACGCAGTATTTT. Protein sequence: CASSPRTITDTQYF. The gene calls are TRBV27 and TRBJ2-3, with a possible D match to TRBD1 (5 bases). Looked up from germline, CDR1 is MNHEY and CDR2 is SMNVEV (reference sequence). The CDR3 sequence is 14 residues long. Trimming removed 5 bases from V and 2 bases from J, with 11 bases in between.

The sample holds many counts of this clonotype. This chain joins TRBV6-1 and TRBJ2-2; D possibly uses TRBD1 or TRBD2 (5 bases each). This CDR3 is built from 15 residues. Trimming stripped 6 bases from V and 1 base from J, with 12 bases between. Per the germline V gene, CDR1 is MNHNS and CDR2 is SASEGT. The CDR3, as DNA: TGTGCCAGCAGCCCCGGGACCTTGAACACCGGGGAGCTGTTTTTT. Encoded protein: CASSPGTLNTGELFF.

This clonotype occurred many times. The V call is TRBV4-1, the J call TRBJ2-3; a possible D gene is TRBD2 (5 bases). Germline V CDR1 and CDR2: MGHRA, YSYEKL. The germline V and J ends were trimmed by 3 bases and 0 bases, with 13 bases remaining between them. This CDR3 is 16 amino acids long. In nucleotides, the CDR3 is TGCGCCAGCAGCCATTCTCGAGGACTCAGCACAGATACGCAGTATTTT. It yields the protein CASSHSRGLSTDTQYF.

This clonotype was detected ten times or more. The rearrangement joins TRBV20-1 to TRBJ2-7; maybe TRBD1 (6 bases). Germline-derived CDR1 and CDR2 are DFQATT and SNEGSKA (reference sequence). V lost 6 bases and J 4 bases, leaving 16 bases between the germline ends. CDR3 length: 13 amino acids. The CDR3, as DNA: TGCAGTGCCCCGACAGGATCGGTATACGAGCAGTACTTC. It specifies CSAPTGSVYEQYF.

The table lists this clonotype with many counts. This chain uses TRBV7-9 with TRBJ2-2; D is ambiguous. V lost 6 bases and J lost 1, with 12 bases in between. The CDR3 loop spans 15 amino acids. Germline CDR1 and CDR2: SEHNR and FQNEAQ (reference sequence). CDR3 sequence: CASSPPGRNTGELFF. The CDR3 DNA reads as TGTGCCAGCAGTCCTCCGGGCAGGAACACCGGGGAGCTGTTTTTT.

This clonotype occurred many times. The chain employs TRBV12-3 or TRBV12-4 and TRBJ1-3, with D perhaps matching TRBD1 (6 bases). The CDR3 runs 15 residues. V was clipped by 6 bases and J by 4 bases, with 16 bases between them. The CDR3 sequence is CASSSTGGGGNTIYF. The CDR3 bases are TGTGCCAGCAGCTCGACAGGAGGGGGAGGAAACACCATATATTTT.

This clonotype was counted at least ten times. The chain employs TRBV7-2 and TRBJ1-2, with a weak D call TRBD1 (5 bases). Trimming pared 0 bases from V and 4 bases from J, leaving 6 bases between. In germline, CDR1 is SGHTA, CDR2 FQGNSA. CDR3 length: 13 amino acids. CDR3 DNA sequence: TGTGCCAGCAGCTTAGCTGGGGGCTATGGCTACACCTTC. Protein product: CASSLAGGYGYTF.

This clonotype was seen ten or more times. The gene calls are TRBV24-1 and TRBJ2-3; TRBD1 aligns across 7 bases. This CDR3 region has 15 residues. V lost 4 bases, J lost 1 base, and 4 bases stayed unmatched. Germline V lookup: CDR1 KGHDR, CDR2 SFDVKD. The CDR3 protein is CATSDRDSGTDTQYF. DNA of the CDR3: TGTGCCACCAGTGACCGGGACAGCGGCACAGATACGCAGTATTTT.

The sample holds a few counts of this clonotype. The CDR3 DNA reads as TGTGCCAGCAGTCGGGACAGGGGATTCAATGAAAAACTGTTTTTT. Its translation is CASSRDRGFNEKLFF. V usage is TRBV25-1 and J usage is TRBJ1-4, with 10 bases identical to TRBD1. The CDR3 consists of 15 residues. Germline trimming cut 5 bases from V and 5 bases from J; bases unmatched to any gene: 5. Germline V lookup: CDR1 MGHDK, CDR2 SYGVNS. The full variable domain, completed using reference TRBV25-1 and TRBJ1-4, is EADIYQTPRYLVIGTGKKITLECSQTMGHDKMYWYQQDPGMELHLIHYSYGVNSTEKGDLSSESTVSRIRTEHFPLTLESARPSHTSQYLCASSRDRGFNEKLFFGSGTQLSVL.

At least ten counts were recorded for this clonotype. The rearrangement joins TRBV6-1 to TRBJ1-2; D not certain. Germline CDR1 and CDR2: MNHNS and SASEGT. Trimming pared 6 bases from V and 1 base from J, leaving 15 bases between. CDR3 length equals 15 residues. CDR3 sequence: CASSERRGNNYGYTF. The CDR3, as DNA: TGTGCCAGCAGCGAAAGGCGGGGAAATAACTATGGCTACACCTTC.

This clonotype was seen ten or more times. This rearrangement joins TRBV12-3 or TRBV12-4 to TRBJ2-1; 10 bases are a match to TRBD1. V shed 6 bases, J shed 7 bases, and the junction held 6 bases outside the gene matches. The CDR3 runs to 14 residues. The DNA of the CDR3 is TGTGCCAGCAGCCGGACAGGGGGTCGGAATGAGCAGTTCTTC. Amino acids: CASSRTGGRNEQFF.

Points on this clonotype: This clone may be a read error of a much larger clone one base away. J is TRBJ2-2 and V is TRBV3-1; no clear D. The CDR3 contains 14 residues. The V gene's germline CDR1 is LGHDT and CDR2 YNNKEL (reference sequence). CDR3 in amino acids: CTSSQELHTGELFF. The CDR3 nucleotides read TGTACCAGCAGCCAAGAACTGCACACCGGGGAGCTGTTTTTT.

The chain carries TRBV30 and TRBJ1-1; no reliable D call. Germline values: CDR1 GTSNPN, CDR2 SVGIG (reference sequence). V lost 0 bases and J lost 1, with 6 bases in between. The CDR3 runs to 13 residues. The CDR3 region has the DNA TGTGCCTGGAGTGTGGAGGAGAACACTGAAGCTTTCTTT. Amino acids: CAWSVEENTEAFF.

A remark on this clonotype: A much larger clone is a single base away; this may be a read error. V usage is TRBV7-9 and J usage is TRBJ1-1; 7 nucleotides line up with TRBD1. After removal of 4 bases from V and 4 bases from J, the junction contained 3 bases not matched to a gene. The CDR3 totals 13 residues. Germline V gene data show CDR1 as SEHNR and CDR2 as FQNEAQ (reference sequence). DNA for the CDR3: TGTGCCAGCAGCTCGGGACAGAGCACTGAAGCTTTCTTT. It codes for CASSSGQSTEAFF.

This clonotype was observed many times. The chain uses TRBV7-2 and TRBJ2-5, with D perhaps matching TRBD2 (5 bases). The CDR3 is 13 residues long. CDR1 is SGHTA, CDR2 FQGNSA, per germline. V was shortened by 3 bases and J by 4 bases, with 9 bases between the two germline ends. For the CDR3, the DNA is TGTGCCAGCAGCTTGCTCGGAGGAGAGACCCAGTACTTC. It translates to CASSLLGGETQYF.

Details on this clonotype: A much larger clone lies a single base off, so this may be a read error. The chain joins TRBV20-1 to TRBJ1-5; D gene uncertain. CDR3 length equals 12 residues. CDR1 and CDR2 from the germline V gene are DFQATT and SNEGSKA (reference sequence). This CDR3 is CSAQYRNQSQHF. CDR3 bases: TGCAGTGCTCAGTATCGCAATCAGTCCCAGCATTTT.

This clonotype was seen a few times. V usage is TRBV5-1 and J usage is TRBJ2-5, with D hard to call. Between the trimmed V and J ends, which lost 0 bases and 3 bases, there was a span of 9 bases. The germline gives CDR1 SGHRS, CDR2 YFSETQ. The CDR3 sequence is 14 residues long. The DNA of the CDR3 is TGCGCCAGCAGCTTGGGTCCTGGGGAAGAGACCCAGTACTTC. It encodes CASSLGPGEETQYF. Together with reference TRBV5-1 and TRBJ2-5, the CDR3 gives the full variable domain: KAGVTQTPRYLIKTRGQQVTLSCSPISGHRSVSWYQQTPGQGLQFLFEYFSETQRNKGNFPGRFSGRQFSNSRSEMNVSTLELGDSALYLCASSLGPGEETQYFGPGTRLLVL.

This clonotype was observed many times. The rearrangement links TRBV27 to TRBJ1-1; 7 bases fit TRBD1. J gave up 3 bases and V 3 bases, and 22 bases lay outside the gene matches. The CDR3 is 20 amino acids. Germline V CDR1 and CDR2: MNHEY, SMNVEV (reference sequence). The CDR3 here is CASSLASFRGQLRRDTEAFF. Written as DNA, the CDR3 is TGTGCCAGCAGTTTGGCGTCCTTCCGGGGACAGCTTAGGCGGGACACTGAAGCTTTCTTT.

This clonotype turned up a few times. V is TRBV5-4 and J is TRBJ1-5; D is perhaps TRBD1 (5 bases). This CDR3 has 16 residues. V lost 1 base to trimming and J lost 0 bases, with 11 bases between them. Germline CDR1 is SGHNT and CDR2 is YYREEE (reference sequence). This CDR3 reads CASSLLWGSSNQPQHF. CDR3 bases: TGTGCCAGCAGCTTGCTCTGGGGGTCTAGCAATCAGCCCCAGCATTTT.

Here the CDR3 reads CSVEGQGRLAEAFF. The CDR3 DNA reads TGCAGCGTTGAGGGACAGGGACGGTTGGCTGAAGCTTTCTTT. This chain connects TRBV29-1 to TRBJ1-1; 9 bases are shared with TRBD1. V dropped 3 bases and J dropped 6; count of bases not matched to a gene: 8. Germline values: CDR1 SQVTM, CDR2 ANQGSEA. The CDR3 contains 14 residues.

This clonotype was picked up many times. The chain employs TRBV30 and TRBJ2-7; no reliable D call. The V end was cut by 2 bases, the J end by 6 bases, with 8 bases between. CDR3 length: 11 amino acids. Germline CDR1 GTSNPN, CDR2 SVGIG (reference sequence). DNA of the CDR3: TGTGCCTGGAGTAGGCGTCTCGAGCAGTACTTC. The encoded protein is CAWSRRLEQYF.

This clonotype was seen at least ten times. The DNA of the CDR3 is TGTGCCAGCAGAGTCGGGGAAAGCACAGATACGCAGTATTTT. Encoded protein: CASRVGESTDTQYF. The chain links TRBV2 to TRBJ2-3, with a possible D match to TRBD2 (5 bases). The germline CDR1 and CDR2 sequences are SNHLY and FYNNEI. V shed 6 bases and J shed 0 bases, with 10 bases lying between them. CDR3 size: 14 residues.

This clonotype showed up many times. The V gene is TRBV5-1, the J gene TRBJ1-1, with 7 bases matching TRBD1. Germline V gene sequence: CDR1 SGHRS, CDR2 YFSETQ. V dropped 4 bases and J dropped 5; count of bases not matched to a gene: 8. CDR3 length: 14 residues. The CDR3 DNA sequence: TGCGCCAGCAGCCAACAGGGGATTGTGACTGAAGCTTTCTTT. It specifies CASSQQGIVTEAFF.

This clonotype has only a few counts. The V gene is TRBV6-2 or TRBV6-3, the J gene TRBJ1-6, with unresolved D. The CDR3 consists of 14 residues. V lost 6 bases, J lost 7 bases, and 13 bases lay in between. Germline CDR1 reads MNHEY; CDR2 reads SVGEGT. CDR3 bases: TGTGCCAGCAGCCGGGCCATCATGAATTCACCCCTCCACTTT. Its translation: CASSRAIMNSPLHF.

This chain uses TRBV12-3 or TRBV12-4 with TRBJ2-1; D not resolved. Trimming removed 7 bases at V and 2 bases at J, with 6 bases between. The CDR3 has 12 residues. The chain's CDR3 is CASKPAYNEQFF. CDR3 nucleotides: TGTGCCAGCAAGCCCGCCTACAATGAGCAGTTCTTC.

This clonotype was seen repeatedly, ten times or more. The gene calls are TRBV12-3 or TRBV12-4 and TRBJ1-1; possibly TRBD1 for D (5 bases). The length of the CDR3 is 11 residues. V dropped 6 bases and J dropped 8 bases, with 10 bases sitting between them. The CDR3 DNA sequence: TGTGCCAGCAGCTGGGGGTTGGAAGCTTTCTTT. The encoded protein is CASSWGLEAFF.

This clonotype has ten or more counts. The V call is TRBV10-3, the J call TRBJ1-2; TRBD1 might be the D (5 bases). The CDR3 sequence is 15 residues long. Germline V gene data show CDR1 as ENHRY and CDR2 as SYGVKD. V lost 2 bases and J lost 13, with 23 bases in between. The CDR3: CAISEGGWGDQESTF. The CDR3 DNA reads TGTGCCATCAGTGAGGGGGGTTGGGGAGATCAGGAGTCCACCTTC.

The CDR3 DNA follows: TGTGCCAGCTCTCCCCAGGGGGGCCCCGGGGGGGGCACTGAAGCTTTCTTT. Translated: CASSPQGGPGGGTEAFF. V gene TRBV18 combines with J gene TRBJ1-1; 7 bases map to TRBD1. This CDR3 has 17 amino acids. V dropped 6 bases and J dropped 4; count of bases not matched to a gene: 17. CDR1 and CDR2 (germline): KGHSH, LQKENI.

This clonotype was seen a handful of times. The chain is built from TRBV5-1 and TRBJ2-2; 14 bases are a match to TRBD2. CDR1 is SGHRS and CDR2 is YFSETQ in the germline V gene. Trimming removed 4 bases from V and 3 bases from J; junction bases left unmatched: 17. The CDR3 extends over 21 amino acids. CDR3 coding DNA: TGCGCCAGCAGCGCGCGATGGGGATCCGGGACTAGCGGGAGAGACACCGGGGAGCTGTTTTTT. It yields the protein CASSARWGSGTSGRDTGELFF.

This clonotype was observed many times. The chain has TRBV29-1 and TRBJ2-3; D gene unclear. The CDR3 runs to 11 residues. Germline V gene sequence: CDR1 SQVTM, CDR2 ANQGSEA. V was pared by 4 bases and J by 6 bases, with 8 bases between. The CDR3, as DNA: TGCAGCGTTGTTACAACCGATACGCAGTATTTT. Translated: CSVVTTDTQYF.

In its sample, this clonotype was seen many times. The V and J genes are TRBV29-1 and TRBJ2-7; 9 positions match TRBD2. This CDR3 is built from 16 residues. The trim removed 1 base at V and 3 bases at J, leaving 10 bases unmatched. Germline CDR1 is SQVTM and CDR2 is ANQGSEA. For the CDR3, the DNA is TGCAGCGTTGAAGCGGCTAGCGGGGTAAACCTCTACGAGCAGTACTTC. Amino acids: CSVEAASGVNLYEQYF.